The 9 T cell receptor beta chains given below trace back to one sample, sequenced in a study of post-analysis software for immune sequencing data. Broader study findings: Included in a set of 5 or 6 TRBV segments more frequent in patients than controls were TRBV5-6, TRBV5-1 and TRBV20-1.

Sequencing libraries made from TCR beta cDNA carried unique molecular identifiers. Each CDR3 protein is one row after TCRdb ran MiXCR on the PCR reads. Of about 190,000 distinct CDR3 sequences in the sample, over 25% were seen once. Their cognate antigens are unknown. What was sequenced was blood. The receptors come from a girl aged 2-17 years with multiple sclerosis.

With respect to this clonotype: A much larger clonotype is one base distant, so this may be a read error. The chain couples TRBV20-1 to TRBJ1-2; possible D gene TRBD1, 5 bases. Per germline, CDR1 DFQATT and CDR2 SNEGSKA (reference sequence). This CDR3 region has 11 residues. CDR3 amino acids: CSAEGQDGHTF. CDR3 DNA: TGCAGTGCCGAGGGGCAGGATGGCCACACCTTC.

This clonotype has ten or more counts. This sequence joins TRBV20-1 and TRBJ2-5, with D possibly being TRBD2 (6 bases). CDR3 length: 13 residues. Trimming cost V 0 bases and J 4 bases, with 9 bases left between them. Germline lookup yields CDR1 DFQATT and CDR2 SNEGSKA (reference sequence). As DNA, the CDR3 is TGCAGTGCTAGAGATCGGGGGAGAGAGACCCAGTACTTC. Translated, it gives CSARDRGRETQYF.

The rearrangement links TRBV20-1 to TRBJ2-7; TRBD1 or TRBD2 may be the D gene (5 bases each). The CDR3 consists of 14 residues. Germline CDR1 DFQATT, CDR2 SNEGSKA (reference sequence). V was shortened by 0 bases and J by 3 bases, with 12 bases between the two germline ends. This CDR3 reads CSARDNTRGYEQYF. CDR3 in DNA: TGCAGTGCTAGAGATAATACTAGGGGCTACGAGCAGTACTTC.

V is TRBV5-1 and J is TRBJ2-3, with D possibly being TRBD1 (6 bases). The CDR3 is 15 residues long. V dropped 4 bases and J dropped 4 bases, with 16 bases sitting between them. CDR1 is SGHRS and CDR2 is YFSETQ in the germline V gene. For the CDR3, the DNA is TGCGCCAGCAGCCATACAGGGAAGGGCGCAGATACGCAGTATTTT. It translates to CASSHTGKGADTQYF.

The chain has TRBV7-3 and TRBJ1-2, with TRBD1 as a possible D gene (5 bases). CDR1 SGHTA and CDR2 FQGTGA come from the germline V gene. The CDR3 contains 15 residues. V lost 1 base to trimming and J lost 0 bases, with 9 bases between them. CDR3 in DNA: TGTGCCAGCAGCTTAAGCAGGGATACTAACTATGGCTACACCTTC. Encoded protein: CASSLSRDTNYGYTF. Supplemented by reference TRBV7-3 and TRBJ1-2, the full variable domain reads GAGVSQTPSNKVTEKGKYVELRCDPISGHTALYWYRQSLGQGPEFLIYFQGTGAADDSGLPNDRFFAVRPEGSVSTLKIQRTERGDSAVYLCASSLSRDTNYGYTFGSGTRLTVV.

The genes are TRBV29-1 and TRBJ2-3; D remains unclear. The CDR3 has 14 amino acids. Looked up from germline, CDR1 is SQVTM and CDR2 is ANQGSEA. V shed 3 bases and J shed 2 bases, with 12 bases lying between them. The CDR3 is CSVDLYLHTDTQYF. The CDR3 bases are TGCAGCGTTGATTTGTACCTCCACACAGATACGCAGTATTTT.

Comments on this clonotype: A much larger clone differs by one base, so this may be a read error. This chain uses TRBV7-9 with TRBJ2-7; 9 bases agree with TRBD1. The CDR3 totals 13 residues. CDR1 and CDR2 (germline): SEHNR, FQNEAQ (reference sequence). V shed 6 bases and J 6 bases; nucleotides not matched to a gene: 6. The CDR3 region is CASSLGQGCEQYF. The DNA for the CDR3 is TGTGCCAGCAGTTTGGGACAGGGATGCGAGCAGTACTTC. Supplemented by reference TRBV7-9 and TRBJ2-7, the full variable domain reads DTGVSQNPRHKITKRGQNVTFRCDPISEHNRLYWYRQTLGQGPEFLTYFQNEAQLEKSRLLSDRFSAERPKGSFSTLEIQRTEQGDSAMYLCASSLGQGCEQYFGPGTRLTVT.

To note about this clonotype: A read error may explain this, as a much larger clone is one base away. The chain recombines TRBV5-1 with TRBJ1-1; D not certain. Trimming removed 6 bases from V and 1 base from J, with 13 bases in between. Per germline, CDR1 SGHRS and CDR2 YFSETQ. The CDR3 consists of 14 residues. Here the CDR3 reads CASNFGGANTEAFF. The CDR3 DNA follows: TGCGCCAGCAACTTCGGCGGAGCGAACACTGAAGCTTTCTTT.

This clonotype was observed a few times. The chain has TRBV12-5 and TRBJ2-5; D gene uncertain. CDR3 size: 15 residues. The germline CDR1 and CDR2 sequences are LGHNT and FRNRAP. Trimming removed 1 base at V and 4 bases at J, with 13 bases between. For the CDR3, the DNA is TGTGCTAGTGGTTTGGGAACCGGAGCGAGAGAGACCCAGTACTTC. It is translated as CASGLGTGARETQYF. Drawing the rest from reference TRBV12-5 and TRBJ2-5, the complete variable domain is DARVTQTPRHKVTEMGQEVTMRCQPILGHNTVFWYRQTMMQGLELLAYFRNRAPLDDSGMPKDRFSAEMPDATLATLKIQPSEPRDSAVYFCASGLGTGARETQYFGPGTRLLVL.